This T cell receptor (beta chain) appears in the sequencing data of a study of early T cells in non-severe SARS-CoV-2 infection. For the study at large: Sequencing targeted bulk RNA from unsorted whole blood, leaving chains unpaired.

In TCRdb, the 5' RACE reads were re-called with MiXCR into one record per CDR3 protein. The table has some 96,000 distinct CDR3 sequences, approximately 11% seen once. Study-level results: VDJdb matches were skewed toward anti-spike CD8 T cell responses.

The table lists this clonotype with many counts. The antigen is not known. Here the sequenced sample was whole blood, taken at baseline. This TCR was recovered from an adult who was a healthcare worker with PCR-confirmed SARS-CoV-2 infection or an uninfected control (not recorded which).

The CDR3: CASSLVLAGGLYNEQFF. The CDR3 coding sequence is TGTGCCAGCAGCTTAGTTCTAGCGGGGGGGCTCTACAATGAGCAGTTCTTC. The chain links TRBV7-2 to TRBJ2-1, with 12 nucleotides matching TRBD2. Germline assignment: CDR1 SGHTA and CDR2 FQGNSA. The CDR3 has 17 residues. The V and J ends lost 1 base and 3 bases, in that order; junction bases with no gene match: 4.